The clone carrying this T cell receptor beta chain was observed a few times. In the PCR, 60 Vbeta and 13 Jbeta primers were used. Profiling relied on immunoSEQ multiplex PCR, and the TCRdb table lists in-frame clones only, not all of them. Of about 45,000 clones in the sample, approximately 90% are singletons; the top ten hold approximately 8%. Healthy people donating bone marrow made up the donors. The sample is drawn from a study of cytomegalovirus exposure and HLA in healthy donors. Trimming stripped 9 bases from V and 3 bases from J, with 15 bases between. Germline-derived CDR1 and CDR2 are SNHLY and FYNNEI. This CDR3 has 14 amino acids.

The sequence derives from a woman in her forties in good health and CMV-seropositive. The sequencing input was PBMCs. The chain combines TRBV2 with TRBJ1-5; possibly TRBD1 for D (6 bases). The CDR3 nucleotides read TGTGCCAGTCAAACAGGGAATTCCAATCAGCCCCAGCATTTT. It translates to CASQTGNSNQPQHF.